This record concerns one T cell receptor beta chain sequence. Its binding antigen is unknown. No much larger clone is present one base from it, and per-base qualities are unavailable. Between the V and J ends, shortened by 6 bases and 0 bases respectively, the junction contains 11 bases. Sequences ENHRY (CDR1) and SYGVKD (CDR2) are obtained from the germline V gene. Spanning cysteine to phenylalanine, the CDR3 consists of 14 amino acids. The retained sequence is limited to the CDR3, 42 bases, with the frame set at the first base. This sample is drawn from a study of blood T cell repertoires in COVID-19 (dated by TCRdb to 2020 to 2021). Regarding the study in general: The collaborator samples originated in the United States, Italy and Spain and spanned the acute and convalescent phases of COVID-19. The prospective study material was composed of cDNA or gDNA derived from T cells, B-cell-depleted T cells, or PBMCs. Deeply sampled blood TCRbeta repertoires from subjects exposed to, actively infected with, or recovered from COVID-19 were included in the dataset. The repertoires were released in a freely available public database intended as a resource for research on the immune response to SARS-CoV-2. The samples were drawn from the first 160 participants of the ongoing ImmuneRACE study and from roughly 1,300 subjects provided by 6 global collaborators. A de-identified subject ID, COVID-19 status, age in years and sex were almost always included in the sample metadata. Where available, HLA class I and class II types were taken from metadata supplied by the sample provider and were not determined by assay-based typing.

The paper as a whole reports these results and caveats: The amount of clinical and demographic metadata varied by source and participant and was provided uncurated.

The immunoSEQ Assay, a bias-controlled multiplex PCR, was used to amplify TCRbeta CDR3 regions from genomic DNA. In the authors' own workflow: Within the assay, amplification of reference gene primers was used to estimate how many nucleated cells each sample contained. To quantify the absolute abundance of each unique TCRbeta CDR3 rearrangement, sequence reads were collapsed and filtered. For each sample, productive Simpson clonality was calculated as the square root of Simpson's diversity index across productive rearrangements. Here the immuneACCESS table is served through TCRdb, limited to in-frame sequences with V and J called. Missing clones are a known gap in these copies; in checked studies unresolved V genes cover under half, and the rest lacks a known reason. V, J and clone size were drawn from that table, and D and trimming were deduced from the DNA. The sample table lists 190,000 or so clones, around 83% of them with a count of one. The ten largest clones represent under 3% of the sample.

Each collaborating institution followed its own protocols to collect whole blood in K2EDTA tubes. For TCRbeta analysis, collaborators shipped samples in one of three forms: frozen whole blood, isolated PBMCs, or DNA extracted from either of those sample types. The specimen was peripheral blood. The receptor chain draws on TRBV10-3 and TRBJ1-1, with the D gene not clear enough to name. The source is a man aged 45-65 years with active or convalescent COVID-19. The DNA sequence is as follows: TGTGCCATCAGAACGGGATCCGTGAACACTGAAGCTTTCTTT. Its translation reads: CAIRTGSVNTEAFF.